Below, one T cell receptor (beta chain) is given with its context. The antigen is unknown. This sample is drawn from a study of cytomegalovirus exposure and HLA in healthy donors. Study summary: Roughly 170 million T cells yielded under 130 million unique TCR beta sequences in earlier analysis. Falling in the Caucasian-associated ancestry cluster were 80% to 90% of about 400 genotyped donors.

The CDR3 spans 12 residues. Germline loops: CDR1 MNHNS, CDR2 SASEGT. Between the trimmed V and J ends, which lost 3 bases and 6 bases, there was a span of 6 bases. Study-wide points: In terms of immune exposure information, only CMV serostatus was available.

60 Vbeta and 13 Jbeta primers were used in PCR. Assay: immunoSEQ multiplex PCR; the TCRdb copy retains only in-frame clones and omits some. The sample contains about 130,000 clones, 60% to 80% of which appear only once. Source material: PBMCs. This TCR came from a male donor in good health and CMV-seronegative. This chain uses TRBV6-1 with TRBJ2-1, with D uncertain. The CDR3 sequence: CASSDSPNEQFF. Written as DNA, the CDR3 is TGTGCCAGCAGTGACAGTCCCAATGAGCAGTTCTTC.